Each of the 5 T cell receptor beta chains below was sequenced from the same sample in a study of shared clonotypes between healthy human individuals. Positively selected for CCR7, the CD45RO-negative cells used as naive CD8 cells excluded terminally differentiated effector memory CD45RA+ cells. Generated by immunoSEQ multiplex PCR, the TCRdb table keeps only in-frame clones and is missing some. The table shows about 2,100,000 clones, with roughly 91% occurring only once. Input material: naive CD8+ T cells from PBMCs. These receptors were obtained from a man aged 18 to 35 in good health. Some clones in this sample may be carry-over from other donors' samples.

CDR3 nucleotide sequence: TGTGCCAGCAGGGCTGCCTCCTACGAGCAGTACTTC. This codes for CASRAASYEQYF. This sequence joins TRBV28 and TRBJ2-7; D is unresolved. Germline V gene data show CDR1 as MDHEN and CDR2 as SYDVKM. The CDR3 is 12 residues long. The V end was cut by 6 bases, the J end by 0 bases, with 6 bases between.

Notes on this clone: The same CDR3 is also encoded by other DNA sequences in this sample. In DNA form, the CDR3 reads TGTGCCAGCAGCTTCGGGCTCGCCTACGAGCAGTACTTC. This gives the protein CASSFGLAYEQYF. The chain has TRBV7-9 and TRBJ2-7; D unresolved. This CDR3 comprises 13 residues. Germline CDR1 and CDR2: SEHNR and FQNEAQ (reference sequence). V was cut by 3 bases and J by 2 bases, with 8 bases left in between.

This chain joins TRBV29-1 and TRBJ1-1; a weak D match, TRBD1 (6 bases). The germline gives CDR1 SQVTM, CDR2 ANQGSEA. This CDR3 is 14 amino acids long. Trimming pared 3 bases from V and 3 bases from J, leaving 14 bases between. The CDR3 DNA follows: TGCAGCGTTGACCCGGGGGCTTGGGACACTGAAGCTTTCTTT. Amino acids: CSVDPGAWDTEAFF.

V and J are TRBV28 and TRBJ2-5; D gene uncertain. The germline gives CDR1 MDHEN, CDR2 SYDVKM. The CDR3 totals 11 residues. Between the trimmed V and J ends, which lost 5 bases and 8 bases, there was a span of 9 bases. As DNA, the CDR3 is TGTGCCAGCAGTCTAATGGGTACCCAGTACTTC. Protein: CASSLMGTQYF.

The chain uses TRBV7-6 and TRBJ2-2, with 10 bases matching TRBD2. V lost 3 bases and J lost 9; bases outside the gene matches: 13. This CDR3 comprises 17 residues. Germline V lookup: CDR1 SGHVS, CDR2 FNYEAQ. The CDR3, as DNA: TGTGCCAGCAGCTTTAGTCCTAGCGGGGGCACCTTGCGGGAGCTGTTTTTT. It is translated as CASSFSPSGGTLRELFF.